Listed here is a single T cell receptor (beta chain). Authors' analysis steps: Reference gene primer amplification in the assay estimated nucleated cell counts. TCRdb's table, derived via immunoSEQ multiplex PCR, lists solely in-frame clones and lacks some. V, J and clone size were drawn from that table, and D and trimming were deduced from the DNA. The sample lists fewer than 300,000 clones, 75% to 95% occurring once. These data belong to a study of blood T cell repertoires in COVID-19. In the study overall: Samples taken during acute and convalescent COVID-19 were collected in the United States, Italy and Spain.

Trimming removed 9 bases from V and 0 bases from J; junction bases left unmatched: 17. The germline V gene encodes CDR1 LNHDA and CDR2 SQIVND (reference sequence). The CDR3 runs to 18 residues. Participants' reported clinical history set cohort assignment. The recovered donors of Cohort 3 showed two negative PCRs, clearance, or symptom resolution. The TCR was taken from a woman aged 25 to 39 who had recovered from COVID-19. The specimen sequenced was PBMCs or T cells enriched from blood (not recorded which). This sequence joins TRBV19 and TRBJ1-5, with 7 nucleotides matching TRBD1. The CDR3 reads CASPFYRDSAYSNQPQHF. The CDR3 bases are TGTGCCAGCCCGTTCTACCGGGACAGTGCATATAGCAATCAGCCCCAGCATTTT.